Below, 30 T cell receptor beta chains from the same sample are listed, as sequenced in a study of spatial heterogeneity in lung cancer. This sample's time point: blood at routine non-recurrence follow-up after resection. In TCRdb, the 5' RACE reads were re-called with MiXCR into one record per CDR3 protein. The repertoire has roughly 45,000 distinct CDR3 sequences, roughly 20% of them found once; the top ten carry more than 7%. Material: PBMCs, obtained at follow-up. The source of these receptors is a female donor with early-stage non-small cell lung cancer.

This clonotype came up a few times. The chain has TRBV28 and TRBJ2-2; 14 nucleotides agree with TRBD2. J lost 1 base, V lost 3 bases, and 4 bases had no gene match. Germline CDR1 and CDR2: MDHEN and SYDVKM. The CDR3 is 18 amino acids. CDR3 protein: CASSFGLAGGKNTGELFF. CDR3 DNA sequence: TGTGCCAGCAGTTTCGGACTAGCGGGGGGTAAGAACACCGGGGAGCTGTTTTTT.

This clonotype was seen more than once but under ten times. This sequence joins TRBV5-5 and TRBJ1-6, with 7 bases lining up with TRBD1. Looked up from germline, CDR1 is SGHKS and CDR2 is YYEKEE (reference sequence). Unmatched junction bases numbered 3, after V lost 1 base and J lost 5 bases. This CDR3 is built from 15 residues. CDR3 DNA: TGTGCCAGCAGCTTGAGAGGGACAGATAATTCACCCCTCCACTTT. As protein: CASSLRGTDNSPLHF.

This clonotype was observed a single time. The rearrangement links TRBV5-1 to TRBJ2-5, with no clear D. Trimming cost V 4 bases and J 3 bases, with 10 bases left between them. The CDR3 spans 13 residues. From germline, CDR1 is SGHRS and CDR2 YFSETQ. CDR3 sequence reads: CASSRGPEETQYF. The CDR3 coding sequence is TGCGCCAGCAGCAGAGGACCCGAAGAGACCCAGTACTTC.

This chain connects TRBV7-2 to TRBJ2-7; 7 nucleotides line up with TRBD2. Germline lookup yields CDR1 SGHTA and CDR2 FQGNSA. CDR3 size: 14 residues. V trimming: 1 base; J trimming: 2 bases; junction bases outside the gene matches: 2. The CDR3 is CASSLEGRAYEQYF. CDR3 nucleotides: TGTGCCAGCAGCTTAGAGGGGAGGGCCTACGAGCAGTACTTC.

V gene TRBV20-1 combines with J gene TRBJ2-5; tentatively, D is TRBD1 or TRBD2 (5 bases each). The V end was cut by 7 bases, the J end by 1 base, with 16 bases between. The CDR3 loop spans 14 amino acids. Germline CDR1 is DFQATT and CDR2 is SNEGSKA (reference sequence). The CDR3 protein is CSVPGAPTQETQYF. The CDR3 nucleotides are TGCAGTGTGCCCGGGGCCCCTACCCAAGAGACCCAGTACTTC.

The V call is TRBV13, the J call TRBJ1-6; no clear D gene. In germline, CDR1 is PRHDT, CDR2 FYEKMQ (reference sequence). V lost 5 bases and J lost 5, with 10 bases in between. The CDR3 length is 14 residues. DNA of the CDR3: TGTGCCAGCAGCCAAGGACGGAATAATTCACCCCTCCACTTT. Translating it yields CASSQGRNNSPLHF.

This clonotype appeared a few times. The rearrangement joins TRBV7-8 to TRBJ2-5; D may match TRBD1 or TRBD2 (6 bases each). This CDR3 comprises 16 residues. CDR1 and CDR2 (germline): SGHVS, FQNEAQ. V was cut by 1 base and J by 2 bases, with 14 bases left in between. The CDR3, as DNA: TGTGCCAGCAGCTTAGGTTTGGGGGGCCCTCAAGAGACCCAGTACTTC. Translated: CASSLGLGGPQETQYF.

The chain links TRBV20-1 to TRBJ1-1; D not certain. Trimming shortened V by 5 bases and J by 0 bases, and 13 bases separated the two germline ends. Germline-derived CDR1 and CDR2 are DFQATT and SNEGSKA (reference sequence). This CDR3 has 14 amino acids. This chain's CDR3 is CSARVTRLNTEAFF. DNA of the CDR3: TGCAGTGCTCGGGTTACACGGTTGAACACTGAAGCTTTCTTT.

J is TRBJ1-2 and V is TRBV15; D is uncertain. V was cut by 0 bases and J by 4 bases, with 12 bases left in between. This CDR3 is 15 amino acids long. Germline loops: CDR1 LNHNV, CDR2 YYDKDF (reference sequence). The CDR3 loop reads CATSREGGQTYGYTF. DNA of the CDR3: TGTGCCACCAGCAGAGAGGGCGGGCAGACCTATGGCTACACCTTC. Variable domain in full (rest from reference TRBV15 and TRBJ1-2): DAMVIQNPRYQVTQFGKPVTLSCSQTLNHNVMYWYQQKSSQAPKLLFHYYDKDFNNEADTPDNFQSRRPNTSFCFLDIRSPGLGDTAMYLCATSREGGQTYGYTFGSGTRLTVV.

This sequence joins TRBV11-2 and TRBJ1-1; D unresolved. CDR3 size: 13 residues. V was cut by 2 bases and J by 5 bases, with 9 bases left in between. Germline-derived CDR1 and CDR2 are SGHAT and FQNNGV. CDR3 region: CASSLRGRTEAFF. CDR3 DNA: TGTGCCAGCAGCTTACGCGGTAGGACTGAAGCTTTCTTT.

This clonotype was detected ten times or more. The DNA for the CDR3 is TGCGCCACCACCGCCGGAGAGTGGGGGACTGAAGCTTTCTTT. Translated, it gives CATTAGEWGTEAFF. The rearrangement joins TRBV10-2 to TRBJ1-1; D is perhaps TRBD1 (5 bases). The CDR3 runs 14 residues. Trimming removed 10 bases at V and 5 bases at J, with 20 bases between. Germline V gives CDR1 WSHSY, CDR2 SAAADI.

The table lists this clonotype with a few counts. The rearrangement links TRBV5-1 to TRBJ2-1; D not certain. CDR1 SGHRS and CDR2 YFSETQ come from the germline V gene. The V end was cut by 4 bases, the J end by 0 bases, with 8 bases between. The CDR3 length is 14 residues. CDR3 in amino acids: CASSLQSSYNEQFF. Here the CDR3 DNA reads TGCGCCAGCAGCCTCCAGAGCTCCTACAATGAGCAGTTCTTC.

The CDR3 is CASSLLGQVHTEAFF. The CDR3 nucleotides read TGCGCCAGCAGCTTGTTGGGGCAGGTACACACTGAAGCTTTCTTT. J is TRBJ1-1 and V is TRBV5-1; weak D call: TRBD1 (5 bases). Germline values: CDR1 SGHRS, CDR2 YFSETQ. V lost 1 base and J 3 bases, leaving 13 bases between the germline ends. CDR3 length: 15 residues.

This clonotype was seen a few times. V gene TRBV6-5 combines with J gene TRBJ2-5; TRBD1 agrees at 8 bases. This CDR3 is 13 amino acids long. With 5 bases clipped from V and 4 bases from J, the junction kept 3 bases outside the gene matches. Germline V gene lookup returns CDR1 MNHEY and CDR2 SVGAGI. CDR3 sequence: CASSPGQAETQYF. Here the CDR3 DNA reads TGTGCCAGCAGTCCGGGACAGGCAGAGACCCAGTACTTC.

V usage is TRBV12-3 or TRBV12-4 and J usage is TRBJ1-1; possibly TRBD1 for D (5 bases). The CDR3 sequence is 15 residues long. V was shortened by 6 bases and J by 1 base, with 15 bases between the two germline ends. The CDR3 DNA follows: TGTGCCAGCAGCCCGGGAGGGGTAAGGAACACTGAAGCTTTCTTT. Amino acid sequence: CASSPGGVRNTEAFF.

The chain joins TRBV9 to TRBJ2-1; 7 bases map to TRBD2. CDR3 length: 14 residues. The trim removed 5 bases at V and 5 bases at J, leaving 7 bases unmatched. Germline V CDR1 and CDR2: SGDLS, YYNGEE. CDR3 region: CASRLGLVDNEQFF. The CDR3 DNA reads as TGTGCCAGCAGGCTCGGACTAGTCGACAATGAGCAGTTCTTC. Filled out from reference TRBV9 and TRBJ2-1, the complete variable domain reads DSGVTQTPKHLITATGQRVTLRCSPRSGDLSVYWYQQSLDQGLQFLIQYYNGEERAKGNILERFSAQQFPDLHSELNLSSLELGDSALYFCASRLGLVDNEQFFGPGTRLTVL.

This clonotype was found a few times. The J gene is TRBJ2-1, the V gene TRBV20-1, with 7 nucleotides matching TRBD2. Germline assignment: CDR1 DFQATT and CDR2 SNEGSKA (reference sequence). The length of the CDR3 is 13 residues. The J segment lost 10 bases and the V segment lost 1 base, leaving 7 bases of the junction unmatched. DNA for the CDR3: TGCAGTGCTAGAGGGGGCTCTAGCGGCGAGCAGTTCTTC. Its translation is CSARGGSSGEQFF.

The chain joins TRBV19 to TRBJ2-2, with 7 bases lining up with TRBD1. V gave up 4 bases and J gave up 7 bases; unmatched junction bases: 3. This CDR3 contains 13 residues. The V gene's germline CDR1 is LNHDA and CDR2 SQIVND (reference sequence). CDR3 sequence (DNA): TGTGCCAGTAGTACCCAGGGGGTCGGGGAGCTGTTTTTT. Translating it yields CASSTQGVGELFF.

This clonotype was seen at least ten times. The genes are TRBV9 and TRBJ2-1; TRBD2 agrees at 10 bases. The CDR3 totals 15 residues. Germline trimming cut 4 bases from V and 9 bases from J; bases unmatched to any gene: 10. Germline CDR1 SGDLS, CDR2 YYNGEE. The CDR3 DNA is TGTGCCAGCAGCTACCGGACTAGCGGTTACGGTGAGCAGTTCTTC. It specifies CASSYRTSGYGEQFF.

This clonotype was recorded a few times. The DNA is omitted, as the CDR3 cannot be located on it reliably, and the CDR3 follows TCRdb's listing. The chain is built from TRBV29-1 and TRBJ1-2; TRBD1 reflects the table's D call only, with no check against the DNA. The CDR3 totals 8 residues, both ends included. Germline CDR1 is SQVTM and CDR2 is ANQGSEA. CDR3 protein: CSVGQGSF.

The CDR3 nucleotides are TGTGCCAGCACCCTGGCAGGGTTTGGGGCCAACGTCCTGACTTTC. It specifies CASTLAGFGANVLTF. The chain combines TRBV5-8 with TRBJ2-6; maybe TRBD1 (5 bases). This CDR3 contains 15 residues. Trimming shortened V by 6 bases and J by 3 bases, and 13 bases separated the two germline ends. CDR1 is SGHTS and CDR2 is YDEGEE in the germline V gene.

This sequence joins TRBV11-2 and TRBJ2-3; TRBD2 agrees at 8 bases. After removal of 4 bases from V and 4 bases from J, the junction contained 10 bases not matched to a gene. The CDR3 spans 16 residues. The V gene's germline CDR1 is SGHAT and CDR2 FQNNGV. In DNA, the CDR3 is TGTGCCAGCAGCTCCGGACTAGCTTTTTTCCCAGATACGCAGTATTTT. Protein product: CASSSGLAFFPDTQYF.

As concerns this clonotype: Germline is not matched at one junction end, which may reflect a read error. This chain links TRBV2 with TRBJ2-1; D call uncertain. Per the germline V gene, CDR1 is SNHLY and CDR2 is FYNNEI. This CDR3 is 13 amino acids long. In DNA, the CDR3 is TGTGTCAGCAGTGAAAGAGGTCGGAATGAGCAGTTCTTC. It is translated as CVSSERGRNEQFF.

This clonotype appeared a single time. The V gene is TRBV7-8, the J gene TRBJ2-3; TRBD2 agrees at 12 bases. CDR3 size: 15 residues. Germline V gene lookup returns CDR1 SGHVS and CDR2 FQNEAQ. V dropped 6 bases and J dropped 6; count of bases not matched to a gene: 7. CDR3 loop: CASRPTSGRSDTQYF. DNA of the CDR3: TGTGCCAGCAGGCCTACTAGCGGGAGGTCCGATACGCAGTATTTT.

This sequence joins TRBV7-3 and TRBJ2-5; 7 positions match TRBD2. The CDR3 totals 13 residues. Germline CDR1 reads SGHTA; CDR2 reads FQGTGA. With V trimmed by 5 bases and J by 1 base, 1 base remained unmatched. This CDR3 reads CASSGGVQETQYF. As DNA, the CDR3 is TGTGCCAGCAGCGGGGGGGTCCAAGAGACCCAGTACTTC.

This chain links TRBV11-2 with TRBJ2-3, with a possible D match to TRBD2 (6 bases). CDR1 SGHAT and CDR2 FQNNGV come from the germline V gene. Trimming took off 4 bases at V and 2 bases at J, with 13 bases between the two ends. This CDR3 has 15 amino acids. CDR3 loop: CASSSLGRDTDTQYF. The DNA for the CDR3 is TGTGCCAGCAGCTCCCTTGGGCGGGACACAGATACGCAGTATTTT.

This clonotype has more than one count but fewer than ten. The chain carries TRBV6-5 and TRBJ1-5; the D is unclear. Per the germline V gene, CDR1 is MNHEY and CDR2 is SVGAGI. The CDR3 loop spans 16 amino acids. The ends were cut back, 6 bases at V and 4 bases at J, with 19 bases in the middle. CDR3 in DNA: TGTGCCAGCAGCCGAACGATATACCGAGGAAATCAGCCCCAGCATTTT. Translating it yields CASSRTIYRGNQPQHF.

This sequence joins TRBV3-1 and TRBJ2-1; 9 bases are a match to TRBD1. Germline V gene lookup returns CDR1 LGHDT and CDR2 YNNKEL (reference sequence). This CDR3 spans 19 amino acids. V was pared by 4 bases and J by 0 bases, with 13 bases of the junction left unmatched. The CDR3 DNA reads as TGTGCCAGCAGCCGAGGATTCTTTGGGACAGGGACCTCCTACAATGAGCAGTTCTTC. Protein product: CASSRGFFGTGTSYNEQFF.

This clonotype was counted ten times or more. In nucleotides, the CDR3 is TGTGCCAGCAGCTTACACGGGGGAGCGGGCACAGATACGCAGTATTTT. The encoded protein is CASSLHGGAGTDTQYF. The V gene is TRBV7-2, the J gene TRBJ2-3; perhaps TRBD2 as D (6 bases). With 2 bases removed from V and 1 base from J, the gap between germline ends came to 13 bases. Germline CDR1 is SGHTA and CDR2 is FQGNSA. This CDR3 region has 16 residues.

V gene TRBV27 combines with J gene TRBJ2-3; D remains unclear. The CDR3 runs 13 residues. Germline V gene lookup returns CDR1 MNHEY and CDR2 SMNVEV (reference sequence). The germline V and J ends were trimmed by 6 bases and 6 bases, with 13 bases remaining between them. CDR3 DNA: TGTGCCAGCAGAGGGCTAGATCATGATACGCAGTATTTT. Amino acid sequence: CASRGLDHDTQYF.